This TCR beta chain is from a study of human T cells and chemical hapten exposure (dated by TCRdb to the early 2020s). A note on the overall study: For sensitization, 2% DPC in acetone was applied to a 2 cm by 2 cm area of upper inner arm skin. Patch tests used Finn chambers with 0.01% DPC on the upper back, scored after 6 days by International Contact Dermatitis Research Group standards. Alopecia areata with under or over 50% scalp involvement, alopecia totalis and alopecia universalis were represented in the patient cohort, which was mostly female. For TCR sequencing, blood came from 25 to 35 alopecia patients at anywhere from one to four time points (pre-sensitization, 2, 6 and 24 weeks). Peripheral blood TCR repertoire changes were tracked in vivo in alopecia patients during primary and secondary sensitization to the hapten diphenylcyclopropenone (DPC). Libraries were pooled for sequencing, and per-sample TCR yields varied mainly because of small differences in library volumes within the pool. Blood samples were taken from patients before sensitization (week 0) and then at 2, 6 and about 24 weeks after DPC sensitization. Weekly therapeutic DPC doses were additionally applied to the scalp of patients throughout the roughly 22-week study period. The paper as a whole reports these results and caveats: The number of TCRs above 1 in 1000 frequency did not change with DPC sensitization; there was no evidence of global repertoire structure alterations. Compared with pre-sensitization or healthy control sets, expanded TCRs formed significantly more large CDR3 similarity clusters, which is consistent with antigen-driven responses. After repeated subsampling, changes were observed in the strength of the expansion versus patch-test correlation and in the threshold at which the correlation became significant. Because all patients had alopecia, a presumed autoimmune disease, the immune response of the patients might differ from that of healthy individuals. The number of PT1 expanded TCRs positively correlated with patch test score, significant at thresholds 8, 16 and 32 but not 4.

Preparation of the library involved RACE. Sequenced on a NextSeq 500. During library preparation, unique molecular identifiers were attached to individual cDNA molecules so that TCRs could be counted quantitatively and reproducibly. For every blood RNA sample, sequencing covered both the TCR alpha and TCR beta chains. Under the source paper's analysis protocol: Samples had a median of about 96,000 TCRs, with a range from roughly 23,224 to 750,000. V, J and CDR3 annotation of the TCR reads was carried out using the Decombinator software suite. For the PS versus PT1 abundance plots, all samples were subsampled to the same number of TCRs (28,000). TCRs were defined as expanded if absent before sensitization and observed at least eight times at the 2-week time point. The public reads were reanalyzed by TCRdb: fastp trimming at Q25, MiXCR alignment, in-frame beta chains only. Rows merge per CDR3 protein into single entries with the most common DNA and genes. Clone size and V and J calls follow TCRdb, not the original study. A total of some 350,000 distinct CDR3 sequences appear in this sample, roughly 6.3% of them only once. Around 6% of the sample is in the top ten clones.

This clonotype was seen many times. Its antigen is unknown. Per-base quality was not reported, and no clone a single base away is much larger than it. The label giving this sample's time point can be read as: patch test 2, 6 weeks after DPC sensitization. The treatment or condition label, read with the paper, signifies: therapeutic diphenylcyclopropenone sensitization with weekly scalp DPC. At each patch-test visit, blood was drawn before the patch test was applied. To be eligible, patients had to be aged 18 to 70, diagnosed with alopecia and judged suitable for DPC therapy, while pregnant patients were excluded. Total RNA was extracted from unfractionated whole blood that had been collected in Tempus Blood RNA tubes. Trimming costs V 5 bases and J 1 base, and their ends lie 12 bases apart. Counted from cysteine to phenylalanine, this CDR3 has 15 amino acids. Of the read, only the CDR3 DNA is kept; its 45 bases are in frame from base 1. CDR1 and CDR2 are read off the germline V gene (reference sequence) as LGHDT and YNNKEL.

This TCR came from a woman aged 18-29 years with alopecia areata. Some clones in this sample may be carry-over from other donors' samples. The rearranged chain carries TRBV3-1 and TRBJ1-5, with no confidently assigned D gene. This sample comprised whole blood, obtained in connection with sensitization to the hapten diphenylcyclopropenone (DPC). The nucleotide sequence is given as TGTGCCAGCAGCGGAGGGATAACGAGCAATCAGCCCCAGCATTTT. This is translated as CASSGGITSNQPQHF.